The 11 T cell receptor beta chains presented below share a single source sample, sequenced in a study of T cell changes during pregnancy in multiple sclerosis. The assay was immunoSEQ multiplex PCR, and TCRdb's table has in-frame clones only and misses some. There are approximately 60,000 clones in the sample; 80% to 95% occur only once, and roughly 0.33% lies in the top ten. The starting material was CD4+ T cells from peripheral blood mononuclear cells, obtained before pregnancy. Source of these receptors: a female donor with multiple sclerosis, enrolled in a pregnancy study.

The J gene is TRBJ1-3, the V gene TRBV6-6, with D possibly being TRBD1 (6 bases). The V gene lost 2 bases and the J gene lost 3 bases, with 8 bases spanning the gap. This CDR3 region has 14 residues. Germline CDR1 and CDR2: MNHNY and SVGAGI (reference sequence). CDR3 region: CASSYRGGGNTIYF. DNA for the CDR3: TGTGCCAGCAGTTACCGAGGGGGTGGAAACACCATATATTTT.

This rearrangement joins TRBV4-3 to TRBJ2-4; D perhaps matches TRBD2 (7 bases). Germline values: CDR1 LGHNA, CDR2 YSLEER. V was cut by 2 bases and J by 5 bases, with 13 bases left in between. This CDR3 is 15 amino acids long. CDR3 sequence (DNA): TGCGCCAGCAGCCAAACCACGGGGGGCCAAAACATTCAGTACTTC. Amino acid sequence: CASSQTTGGQNIQYF.

This clone was recorded once. The chain joins TRBV27 to TRBJ2-7; maybe TRBD2 (5 bases). The length of the CDR3 is 11 residues. Germline lookup yields CDR1 MNHEY and CDR2 SMNVEV (reference sequence). The ends were cut back, 5 bases at V and 10 bases at J, with 12 bases in the middle. CDR3 protein: CASSTVGVQYF. CDR3 nucleotides: TGTGCCAGCAGTACCGTCGGGGTTCAGTACTTC.

The V gene is TRBV6-6, the J gene TRBJ1-1, with 7 bases that match TRBD1. In germline, CDR1 is MNHNY, CDR2 SVGAGI (reference sequence). V trimming: 5 bases; J trimming: 11 bases; junction bases outside the gene matches: 8. The CDR3 is 12 residues long. The chain's CDR3 is CASSPTEGAAFF. The CDR3, as DNA: TGTGCCAGCAGTCCGACAGAGGGGGCGGCTTTCTTT.

The chain employs TRBV2 and TRBJ1-4; perhaps TRBD1 as D (6 bases). V dropped 6 bases and J dropped 0 bases, with 11 bases sitting between them. The CDR3 contains 15 residues. Germline CDR1 and CDR2: SNHLY and FYNNEI. CDR3 loop: CASRFYRATNEKLFF. For the CDR3, the DNA is TGTGCCAGCAGGTTTTACAGGGCAACTAATGAAAAACTGTTTTTT. The full variable domain, rest sourced from reference TRBV2 and TRBJ1-4, is EPEVTQTPSHQVTQMGQEVILRCVPISNHLYFYWYRQILGQKVEFLVSFYNNEISEKSEIFDDQFSVERPDGSNFTLKIRSTKLEDSAMYFCASRFYRATNEKLFFGSGTQLSVL.

This chain joins TRBV2 and TRBJ2-3, with TRBD2 matching 7 bases. The V gene end was trimmed by 4 bases and the J gene end by 4 bases; junction bases not matched to a gene: 5. Germline V gene lookup returns CDR1 SNHLY and CDR2 FYNNEI. CDR3 length: 14 residues. DNA of the CDR3: TGTGCCAGCAGTGTTGCGAGCGGGGCAGATACGCAGTATTTT. It encodes CASSVASGADTQYF. The full variable domain, rest sourced from reference TRBV2 and TRBJ2-3, is EPEVTQTPSHQVTQMGQEVILRCVPISNHLYFYWYRQILGQKVEFLVSFYNNEISEKSEIFDDQFSVERPDGSNFTLKIRSTKLEDSAMYFCASSVASGADTQYFGPGTRLTVL.

This rearrangement joins TRBV6-5 to TRBJ2-3; tentative D call: TRBD1 (5 bases). The CDR3 covers 14 residues. The germline V gene has CDR1 MNHEY and CDR2 SVGAGI. The V end lost 4 bases, the J end lost 4 bases, and 12 bases lay between the germline ends. DNA for the CDR3: TGTGCCAGCAGTTTACTTGGGGCGTCAGATACGCAGTATTTT. Its protein is CASSLLGASDTQYF.

The V gene is TRBV18, the J gene TRBJ2-7; 7 bases align to TRBD2. This CDR3 contains 13 residues. V was clipped by 4 bases and J by 4 bases; unmatched bases: 4. In germline, CDR1 is KGHSH, CDR2 LQKENI. The CDR3 region has the DNA TGTGCCAGCTCACGGGACTACTCATACGAGCAGTACTTC. Residues: CASSRDYSYEQYF.

This sequence joins TRBV10-3 and TRBJ2-7; 8 bases map to TRBD1. Trimming cost V 0 bases and J 2 bases; bases outside gene matches: 3. The CDR3 spans 15 residues. CDR1 is ENHRY, CDR2 SYGVKD, per germline. The DNA of the CDR3 is TGTGCCATCAGTGAGTCTCACAGGGGGACCTACGAGCAGTACTTC. Translation: CAISESHRGTYEQYF.

The gene calls are TRBV7-2 and TRBJ2-1, with 8 nucleotides matching TRBD1. The germline V gene encodes CDR1 SGHTA and CDR2 FQGNSA. CDR3 size: 16 residues. J lost 3 bases, V lost 5 bases, and 9 bases had no gene match. CDR3 amino acids: CASSTWTGRIYNEQFF. CDR3 DNA: TGTGCCAGCAGCACCTGGACAGGGAGGATCTACAATGAGCAGTTCTTC.

This clone was seen just once. This chain connects TRBV19 to TRBJ2-1, with TRBD2 as a possible D gene (7 bases). The CDR3 is 18 amino acids. Germline assignment: CDR1 LNHDA and CDR2 SQIVND (reference sequence). V lost 2 bases to trimming and J lost 4 bases, with 21 bases between them. As DNA, the CDR3 is TGTGCCAGTAGTATACTACCCTCTATGGGGGGGCCTTACAATGAGCAGTTCTTC. Translating gives CASSILPSMGGPYNEQFF.